The text below deals with one T cell receptor beta chain. This clonotype was observed at least ten times. Which antigen it targets is not known. Base qualities are not recorded, but no much larger clone differs from it by a single base. This entry comes from a study of T-cell reconstitution after alpha-beta-depleted transplantation in children listed by TCRdb under 2016. In the study overall: Using TCR repertoire profiling, the study followed T-cell immune reconstitution in a quantitative way in children after TCRalphabeta/CD19-depleted allogeneic hematopoietic cell transplantation.

Overall results and qualifications from the work: In some patients, the high TCRbeta diversity seen at day 60 was put down to recipient T cells and intrathymic progenitors that had survived conditioning. About two months after transplant, the apparently early recovery of alphabetaT-cell counts reportedly depended on just several hundred clones that had expanded rapidly and came from non-depleted graft cells. Over subsequent months, a decline in hyperexpanded clone frequencies was noted, and after one year, T-cell counts and TCRbeta diversity were mostly ascribed to newly produced T cells.

The treatment or condition label for this specimen denotes: allogeneic hematopoietic cell transplantation with graft depleted of TCRalphabeta T cells and CD19 B cells. Transplant recipients were children who received TCRalphabeta/CD19-depleted allogeneic hematopoietic cell grafts. Library preparation employed PCR. Sequencing was performed on an Illumina HiSeq 2500. TCR library preparation used molecular barcoding, with unique molecular identifiers applied to normalize quantification of the TCRbeta repertoire. The raw public reads went through TCRdb reprocessing: fastp at Q25, MiXCR clone calling, in-frame beta chains kept. Each entry is one CDR3 protein sequence, shown with its most common DNA and genes. Across this sample there are around 600,000 distinct CDR3 sequences, with approximately 22% seen only once. Approximately 14% of the sample lies in the top ten. The CDR3 numbers 15 residues from cysteine through phenylalanine. CDR3 DNA only is kept here, 45 bases in frame from base 1. Between the V and J ends, shortened by 6 bases and 3 bases respectively, the junction contains 17 bases. According to the germline V gene, CDR1 reads MDHEN and CDR2 reads SYDVKM.

The clonotype was recovered from a boy under three years old who had a stem cell transplant for acute myeloid leukemia, so the T cells may come from the graft donor. This sample comprised PBMCs, mostly from graft donor cells, obtained 360 days after TCRalphabeta/CD19-depleted stem cell transplant. The chain was built from TRBV28 and TRBJ1-1; no D segment can be confidently identified. The DNA is TGTGCCAGCAGCCTGGATCCTATTAGATACACTGAAGCTTTCTTT. This translates into CASSLDPIRYTEAFF.